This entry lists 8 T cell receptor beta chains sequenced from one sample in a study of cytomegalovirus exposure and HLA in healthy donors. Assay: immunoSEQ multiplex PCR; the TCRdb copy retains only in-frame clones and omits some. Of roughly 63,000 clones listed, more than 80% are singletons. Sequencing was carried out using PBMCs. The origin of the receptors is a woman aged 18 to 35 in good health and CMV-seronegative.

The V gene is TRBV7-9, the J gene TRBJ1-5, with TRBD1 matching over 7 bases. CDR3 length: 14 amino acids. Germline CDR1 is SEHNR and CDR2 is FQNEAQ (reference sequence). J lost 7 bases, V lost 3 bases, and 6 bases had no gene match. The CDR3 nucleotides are TGTGCCAGCAGCTTGACAGGGCCCAACCAGCCCCAGCATTTT. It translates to CASSLTGPNQPQHF.

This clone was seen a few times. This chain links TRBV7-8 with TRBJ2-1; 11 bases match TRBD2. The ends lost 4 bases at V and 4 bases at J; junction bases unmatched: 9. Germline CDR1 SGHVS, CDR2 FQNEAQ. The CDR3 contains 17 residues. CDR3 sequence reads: CASSSLAGGFRYNEQFF. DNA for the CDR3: TGTGCCAGCAGCTCTCTAGCGGGAGGCTTCCGTTACAATGAGCAGTTCTTC.

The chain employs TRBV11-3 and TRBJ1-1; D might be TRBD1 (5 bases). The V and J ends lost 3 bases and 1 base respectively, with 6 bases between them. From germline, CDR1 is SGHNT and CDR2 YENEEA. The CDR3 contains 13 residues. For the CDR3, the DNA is TGTGCCAGCAGCTTGACAGAGAACACTGAAGCTTTCTTT. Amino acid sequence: CASSLTENTEAFF.

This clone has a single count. CDR3 DNA: TGTGCCAGCAGTACCGAGGGTAGCGGGGTCTACAATGAGCAGTTCTTC. Translated: CASSTEGSGVYNEQFF. The chain employs TRBV2 and TRBJ2-1; TRBD2 matches at 8 bases. Trimming took 5 bases from V and 3 from J; bases not matched to a gene: 9. The germline CDR1 and CDR2 sequences are SNHLY and FYNNEI. The CDR3 extends over 16 amino acids.

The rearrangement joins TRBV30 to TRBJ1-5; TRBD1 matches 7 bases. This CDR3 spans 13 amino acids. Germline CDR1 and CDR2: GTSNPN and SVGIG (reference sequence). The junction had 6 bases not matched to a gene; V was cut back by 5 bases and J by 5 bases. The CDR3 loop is CAWAAGGYQPQHF. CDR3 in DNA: TGTGCCTGGGCCGCAGGGGGATATCAGCCCCAGCATTTT.

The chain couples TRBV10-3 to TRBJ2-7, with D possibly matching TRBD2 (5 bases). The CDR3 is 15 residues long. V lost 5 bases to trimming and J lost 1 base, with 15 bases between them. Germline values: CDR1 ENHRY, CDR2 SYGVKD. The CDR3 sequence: CAISFADRGSYEQYF. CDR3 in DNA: TGTGCCATCAGTTTCGCGGACCGAGGGTCCTACGAGCAGTACTTC.

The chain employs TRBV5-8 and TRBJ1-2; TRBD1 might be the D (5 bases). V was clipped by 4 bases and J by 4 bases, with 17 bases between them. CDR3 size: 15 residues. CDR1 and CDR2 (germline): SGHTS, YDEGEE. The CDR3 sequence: CASSRAGRGSYGYTF. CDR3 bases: TGTGCCAGCAGCCGGGCCGGGCGGGGCTCCTATGGCTACACCTTC.

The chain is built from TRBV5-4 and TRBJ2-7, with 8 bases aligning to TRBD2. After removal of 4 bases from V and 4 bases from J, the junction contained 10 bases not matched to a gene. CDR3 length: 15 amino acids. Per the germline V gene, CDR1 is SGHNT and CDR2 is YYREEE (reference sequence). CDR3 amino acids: CASSPGLAGWYEQYF. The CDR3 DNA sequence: TGTGCCAGCAGCCCCGGACTAGCTGGTTGGTACGAGCAGTACTTC.